The 18 T cell receptor beta chains below come from one sample, sequenced in a study of post-analysis software for immune sequencing data. Libraries were made from TCR beta cDNA, and they carried unique molecular identifiers. TCRdb itself ran the PCR reads through MiXCR, one entry per CDR3 protein. Here the sample spans about 400,000 distinct CDR3 sequences, about a third being singletons. Study-level points and caveats: Patients carried 4 or 5 TRBV segments more frequently than controls did, and TRBV5-6, TRBV5-1 and TRBV20-1 were among them.

Their target antigens are unknown. The sample taken for sequencing was blood. The receptors derive from a girl aged 5 to 17 with multiple sclerosis.

This clonotype has just a few counts. The CDR3 is CATSEGPVTEAFF. CDR3 sequence (DNA): TGTGCCACCAGCGAGGGGCCGGTCACTGAAGCTTTCTTT. The J gene is TRBJ1-1, the V gene TRBV12-3 or TRBV12-4; maybe TRBD1 (5 bases). Deletions cut 10 bases from V and 4 bases from J, with 16 bases between. This CDR3 is 13 amino acids long.

This clonotype was detected many times. V gene TRBV20-1 combines with J gene TRBJ2-7; 8 nucleotides line up with TRBD1. V shed 8 bases and J 5 bases; nucleotides not matched to a gene: 17. The CDR3 sequence is 15 residues long. Germline CDR1 is DFQATT and CDR2 is SNEGSKA (reference sequence). CDR3 amino acids: CSTSLGTGSSNEQYF. Here the CDR3 DNA reads TGCAGTACTTCCTTGGGGACAGGTTCCTCAAACGAGCAGTACTTC.

On this clonotype itself: Because it lacks the conserved phenylalanine or tryptophan at the end, this CDR3 is likely a read error. V usage is TRBV30 and J usage is TRBJ1-4, with D unclear. The CDR3 extends over 15 amino acids. Trimming cost V 4 bases and J 0 bases, with 12 bases left between them. Germline CDR1 and CDR2: GTSNPN and SVGIG (reference sequence). CDR3 residues: CAWKSWVATNEKLFL. The DNA of the CDR3 is TGTGCCTGGAAGTCTTGGGTTGCAACTAATGAAAAACTGTTTTTG.

The chain uses TRBV7-8 and TRBJ2-3; 9 bases map to TRBD2. The V and J ends lost 5 bases and 3 bases, in that order; junction bases with no gene match: 3. The germline V gene encodes CDR1 SGHVS and CDR2 FQNEAQ. The CDR3 extends over 14 amino acids. DNA of the CDR3: TGTGCCAGCAGCAAGCGGGGGGCGACAGATACGCAGTATTTT. The encoded protein is CASSKRGATDTQYF.

The V call is TRBV10-3, the J call TRBJ2-5; perhaps TRBD2 as D (6 bases). The CDR3 length is 14 residues. In germline, CDR1 is ENHRY, CDR2 SYGVKD. V lost 3 bases, J lost 5 bases, and 13 bases lay in between. CDR3 bases: TGTGCCATCAGTGATACGGGGGTGAGGGAGACCCAGTACTTC. Translating it yields CAISDTGVRETQYF.

This clonotype was observed many times. The chain uses TRBV6-5 and TRBJ2-7; D gene uncertain. Trimming took off 5 bases at V and 2 bases at J, with 10 bases between the two ends. CDR3 size: 13 residues. Per the germline V gene, CDR1 is MNHEY and CDR2 is SVGAGI. CDR3 in amino acids: CASSAAGPYEQYF. The CDR3 coding sequence is TGTGCCAGCAGTGCGGCCGGACCCTACGAGCAGTACTTC.

This clonotype appeared a few times. This chain uses TRBV7-2 with TRBJ2-5; 15 bases are shared with TRBD2. The CDR3 is made up of 16 amino acids. V lost 5 bases to trimming and J lost 2 bases; unmatched junction nucleotides: 3. Germline values: CDR1 SGHTA, CDR2 FQGNSA. The CDR3, as DNA: TGTGCCAGCAGCATAGGGACTAGCGGGGGGCAAGAGACCCAGTACTTC. Protein product: CASSIGTSGGQETQYF.

This chain joins TRBV6-5 and TRBJ1-4; tentative D call: TRBD1 (6 bases). CDR3 length equals 15 residues. V was cut by 2 bases and J by 7 bases, with 14 bases left in between. CDR1 is MNHEY, CDR2 SVGAGI, per germline. Here the CDR3 reads CASSYEGGMGEKLFF. The CDR3 DNA sequence: TGTGCCAGCAGTTACGAGGGGGGTATGGGTGAAAAACTGTTTTTT.

This clonotype has only a few counts. V is TRBV7-9 and J is TRBJ2-3; tentative D call: TRBD2 (5 bases). This CDR3 spans 14 amino acids. Deletions cut 4 bases from V and 5 bases from J, with 13 bases between. In germline, CDR1 is SEHNR, CDR2 FQNEAQ (reference sequence). This CDR3 is CASSYPPGKDTQYF. DNA of the CDR3: TGTGCCAGCAGCTATCCCCCGGGGAAAGATACGCAGTATTTT.

This clonotype showed up just a few times. This chain links TRBV5-1 with TRBJ1-5, with D tentatively TRBD1 (5 bases). The CDR3 length is 14 residues. Trimming removed 4 bases at V and 4 bases at J, with 12 bases between. In germline, CDR1 is SGHRS, CDR2 YFSETQ. The CDR3 region has the DNA TGCGCCAGCAGCCCCGGGACCACTAATCAGCCCCAGCATTTT. Its protein is CASSPGTTNQPQHF.

The chain combines TRBV9 with TRBJ2-3; TRBD1 aligns across 7 bases. V was clipped by 1 base and J by 4 bases; unmatched bases: 6. This CDR3 is 15 amino acids long. Germline values: CDR1 SGDLS, CDR2 YYNGEE. The CDR3 sequence: CASSVKGASADTQYF. In nucleotides, the CDR3 is TGTGCCAGCAGCGTAAAGGGGGCTTCGGCAGATACGCAGTATTTT. The whole variable domain, remainder taken from reference TRBV9 and TRBJ2-3, is DSGVTQTPKHLITATGQRVTLRCSPRSGDLSVYWYQQSLDQGLQFLIQYYNGEERAKGNILERFSAQQFPDLHSELNLSSLELGDSALYFCASSVKGASADTQYFGPGTRLTVL.

This clonotype was detected a few times. The CDR3 spells CASSTRDWQDTQYF. DNA of the CDR3: TGCGCCAGCAGCACCCGGGACTGGCAAGATACGCAGTATTTT. This chain uses TRBV5-1 with TRBJ2-3; D might be TRBD2 (6 bases). The V and J ends lost 4 bases and 5 bases respectively, with 14 bases between them. The CDR3 spans 14 residues. Germline CDR1 reads SGHRS; CDR2 reads YFSETQ.

The V and J genes are TRBV11-3 and TRBJ2-7; D gene unclear. Germline values: CDR1 SGHNT, CDR2 YENEEA. This CDR3 has 15 residues. V lost 1 base and J lost 10, with 20 bases in between. The CDR3, as DNA: TGTGCCAGCAGCTTAGGTCGGAACGGAGTTGAGATCCAGTACTTC. This encodes CASSLGRNGVEIQYF.

This clonotype was found many times. V is TRBV6-6 and J is TRBJ1-6, with 8 nucleotides matching TRBD1. V dropped 6 bases and J dropped 7; count of bases not matched to a gene: 8. The CDR3 consists of 15 residues. From germline, CDR1 is MNHNY and CDR2 SVGAGI (reference sequence). As DNA, the CDR3 is TGTGCCAGCAGAGACCCAGGGGGCGCAAATTCACCCCTCCACTTT. Translated, it gives CASRDPGGANSPLHF.

The rearrangement links TRBV7-3 to TRBJ2-1, with D possibly being TRBD1 (5 bases). Germline values: CDR1 SGHTA, CDR2 FQGTGA. The V and J ends lost 4 bases and 4 bases respectively, with 23 bases between them. The CDR3 covers 18 residues. Here the CDR3 reads CASSSGSRDGRGYNEQFF. In DNA, the CDR3 is TGTGCCAGCAGCTCCGGATCCAGGGATGGAAGGGGATACAATGAGCAGTTCTTC.

The chain is built from TRBV7-8 and TRBJ1-1; 7 positions agree with TRBD1. J lost 9 bases, V lost 5 bases, and 6 bases had no gene match. Germline CDR1 SGHVS, CDR2 FQNEAQ. This CDR3 region has 12 residues. CDR3 sequence reads: CASSTRDSKAFF. The DNA of the CDR3 is TGTGCCAGCAGCACCCGGGACAGTAAAGCTTTCTTT.

This clonotype came up many times. This sequence joins TRBV12-3 or TRBV12-4 and TRBJ2-5; 9 nucleotides agree with TRBD1. The CDR3 contains 15 residues. The ends lost 3 bases at V and 4 bases at J; junction bases unmatched: 6. The CDR3 region has the DNA TGTGCCAGCAGTTTTCGGACAGGGGTTGGAGAGACCCAGTACTTC. Translation gives CASSFRTGVGETQYF.

The chain uses TRBV2 and TRBJ1-5; D remains unclear. The CDR3 spans 14 residues. Germline V gene lookup returns CDR1 SNHLY and CDR2 FYNNEI. The V end lost 7 bases, the J end lost 0 bases, and 10 bases lay between the germline ends. DNA for the CDR3: TGTGCCAGCAATGGGTCCCCTAGCAATCAGCCCCAGCATTTT. Protein product: CASNGSPSNQPQHF.